This TCR beta chain was sequenced for a study of blood T cell repertoires in COVID-19. Study background: Sources were T cells, B-cell-depleted T cells, or PBMCs; the material itself was cDNA or gDNA.

In the source study's methods: Scientists estimated how many nucleated cells there were by amplifying reference gene primers. Only in-frame clones appear in the TCRdb table, and some are missing; sequencing was by immunoSEQ multiplex PCR. For V, J and clone size, that table is used; D and trimming come from the DNA. There are approximately 440,000 clones in the sample; less than 95% occur only once, and 0.55% to 0.75% lies in the top ten. CDR1 is GTSNPN and CDR2 is SVGIG in the germline V gene (reference sequence). This CDR3 comprises 14 residues. Trimming stripped 4 bases from V and 1 base from J, with 11 bases between. Participants' reported clinical history set cohort assignment.

V gene TRBV30 combines with J gene TRBJ1-5; the D is unclear. This TCR came from a young man who had recovered from COVID-19. The sequencing sample was made of PBMCs or T cells enriched from blood (not recorded which). This CDR3 reads CAWKRGTSNQPQHF. CDR3 bases: TGTGCCTGGAAACGCGGTACAAGCAATCAGCCCCAGCATTTT.